The 2 T cell receptor beta chains below all came from one sample that was sequenced in a study of blood T cell repertoires in COVID-19. Sequencing used immunoSEQ multiplex PCR; TCRdb keeps in-frame clones, though not all of them. The sample lists 150,000 to 200,000 clones, around 92% occurring once. The sequenced material came from peripheral blood. The source of these receptors is a young man with COVID-19, enrolled during active disease.

This clone is a singleton in its sample. The V and J genes are TRBV25-1 and TRBJ2-3; tentative D call: TRBD1 (5 bases). The length of the CDR3 is 14 residues. Germline loops: CDR1 MGHDK, CDR2 SYGVNS. The CDR3 reads CAASGSISLDTQYF. CDR3 coding DNA: TGTGCAGCTTCAGGGTCTATTTCCTTGGATACGCAGTATTTT.

This chain connects TRBV5-4 to TRBJ1-1; D is ambiguous. The CDR3 is 13 amino acids. V shed 1 base and J shed 3 bases, with 7 bases lying between them. The germline V gene encodes CDR1 SGHNT and CDR2 YYREEE (reference sequence). CDR3 sequence (DNA): TGTGCCAGCAGCTTGAACCCGGACACTGAAGCTTTCTTT. Its translation is CASSLNPDTEAFF.